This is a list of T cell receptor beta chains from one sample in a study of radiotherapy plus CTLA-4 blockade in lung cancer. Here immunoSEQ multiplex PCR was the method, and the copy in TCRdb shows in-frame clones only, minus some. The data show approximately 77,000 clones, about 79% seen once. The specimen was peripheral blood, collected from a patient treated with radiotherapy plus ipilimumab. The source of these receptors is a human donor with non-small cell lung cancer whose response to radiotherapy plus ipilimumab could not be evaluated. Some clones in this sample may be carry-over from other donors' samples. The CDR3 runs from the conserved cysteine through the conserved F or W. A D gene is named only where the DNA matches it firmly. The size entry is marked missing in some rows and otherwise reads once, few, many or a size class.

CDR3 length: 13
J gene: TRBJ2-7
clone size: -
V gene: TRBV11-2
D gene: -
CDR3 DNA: TGTGCCAGCAGCTTCGGAGGGGACCCTGAGCAGTACTTC
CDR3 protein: CASSFGGDPEQYF

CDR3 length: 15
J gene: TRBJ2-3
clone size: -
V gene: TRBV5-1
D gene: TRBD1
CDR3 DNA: TGCGCCAGCAGCTTGGGACAGGGGGTAGGGGATACGCAGTATTTT
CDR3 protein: CASSLGQGVGDTQYF

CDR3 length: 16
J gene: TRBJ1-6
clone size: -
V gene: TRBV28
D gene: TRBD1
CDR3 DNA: TGTGCCAGCACCCCGGGACCAGGGGGGTTGAATTCACCCCTCCACTTT
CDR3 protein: CASTPGPGGLNSPLHF

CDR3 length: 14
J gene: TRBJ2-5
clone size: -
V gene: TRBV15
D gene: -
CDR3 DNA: TGTGCCACCAGCAGCACAACAGGGAGAGAGACCCAGTACTTC
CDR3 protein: CATSSTTGRETQYF

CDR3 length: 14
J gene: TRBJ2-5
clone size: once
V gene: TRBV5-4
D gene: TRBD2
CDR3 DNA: TGTGCCAGCAGCTTACGGGGGGTGGAAGAGACCCAGTACTTC
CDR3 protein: CASSLRGVEETQYF

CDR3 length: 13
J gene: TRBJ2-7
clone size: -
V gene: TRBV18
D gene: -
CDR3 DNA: TGTGCCAGCTCAACGGGTAGCTCCTACGAGCAGTACTTC
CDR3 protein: CASSTGSSYEQYF

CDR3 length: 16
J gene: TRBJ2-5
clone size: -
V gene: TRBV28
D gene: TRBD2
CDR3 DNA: TGTGCCAGCAGTTTAGGCCTAGCGGGGGGTCAAGAGACCCAGTACTTC
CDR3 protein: CASSLGLAGGQETQYF

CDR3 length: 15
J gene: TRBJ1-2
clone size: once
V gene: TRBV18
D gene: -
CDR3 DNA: TGTGCCAGCTCACCAGAGCCCCAGGGTGACTATGGCTACACCTTC
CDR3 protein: CASSPEPQGDYGYTF

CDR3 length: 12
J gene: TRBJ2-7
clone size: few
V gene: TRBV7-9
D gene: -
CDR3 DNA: TGTGCCAGCCTCGGTAGCTCCTACGAGCAGTACTTC
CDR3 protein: CASLGSSYEQYF

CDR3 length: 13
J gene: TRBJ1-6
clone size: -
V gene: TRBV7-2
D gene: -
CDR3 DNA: TGTGCCAGCAGCGTCAGGGGTAATTCACCCCTCCACTTT
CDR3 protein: CASSVRGNSPLHF

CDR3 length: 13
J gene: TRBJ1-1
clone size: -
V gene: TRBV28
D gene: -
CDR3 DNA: TGTGCCAGCAGTTGGGCTATGAACACTGAAGCTTTCTTT
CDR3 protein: CASSWAMNTEAFF

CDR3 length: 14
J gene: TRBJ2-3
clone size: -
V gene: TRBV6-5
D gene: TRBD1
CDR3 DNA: TGTGCCAGCAGGATTGGACAGGGCACAGATACGCAGTATTTT
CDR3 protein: CASRIGQGTDTQYF

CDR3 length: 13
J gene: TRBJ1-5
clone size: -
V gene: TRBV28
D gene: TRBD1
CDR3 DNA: TGTGCCAGCAGACCAGCAGGGGGCCAGCCCCAGCATTTT
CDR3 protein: CASRPAGGQPQHF

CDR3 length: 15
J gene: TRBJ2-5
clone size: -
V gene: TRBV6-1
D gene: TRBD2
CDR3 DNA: TGTGCCAGCAGTGAAAGACTAGCGGGGGGGGAGACCCAGTACTTC
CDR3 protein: CASSERLAGGETQYF

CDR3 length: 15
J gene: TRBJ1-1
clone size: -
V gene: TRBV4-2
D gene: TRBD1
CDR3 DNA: TGTGCCAGCAGCCCTCAAGGGACAGAGAACACTGAAGCTTTCTTT
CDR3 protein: CASSPQGTENTEAFF

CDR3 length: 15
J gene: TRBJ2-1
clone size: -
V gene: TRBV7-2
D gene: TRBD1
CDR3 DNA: TGTGCCAGCAGCTACCCAGGGGGCTTCTACAATGAGCAGTTCTTC
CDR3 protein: CASSYPGGFYNEQFF

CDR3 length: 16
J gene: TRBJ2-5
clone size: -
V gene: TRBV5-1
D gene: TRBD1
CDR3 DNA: TGCGCCAGCAGCTTGGGGACAGGGCGAATTGGGGAGACCCAGTACTTC
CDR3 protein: CASSLGTGRIGETQYF

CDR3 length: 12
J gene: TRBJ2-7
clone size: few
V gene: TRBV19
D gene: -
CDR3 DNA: TGTGCCAGCTCTTTTCAGGGCAATGAGCAGTACTTC
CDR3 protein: CASSFQGNEQYF

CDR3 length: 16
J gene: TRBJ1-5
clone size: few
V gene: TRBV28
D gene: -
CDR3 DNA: TGTGCCAGCAGTTTATATTCCGGACTGTACAATCAGCCCCAGCATTTT
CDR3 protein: CASSLYSGLYNQPQHF

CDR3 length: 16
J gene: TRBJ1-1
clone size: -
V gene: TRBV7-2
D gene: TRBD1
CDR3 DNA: TGTGCCAGCAGCCCCCGCCGGGGGACAGGGGGGACTGAAGCTTTCTTT
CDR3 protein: CASSPRRGTGGTEAFF

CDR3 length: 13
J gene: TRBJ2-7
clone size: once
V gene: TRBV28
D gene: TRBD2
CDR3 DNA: TGTGCCAGCAGGCGGGGGTCTACCTACGAGCAGTACTTC
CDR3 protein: CASRRGSTYEQYF

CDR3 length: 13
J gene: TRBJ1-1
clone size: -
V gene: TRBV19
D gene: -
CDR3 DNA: TGTGCCACGGACAGTTCTATGAACACTGAAGCTTTCTTT
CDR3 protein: CATDSSMNTEAFF

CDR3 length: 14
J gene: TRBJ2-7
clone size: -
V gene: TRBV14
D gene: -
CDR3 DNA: TGTGCCAGCAGCCAAGCCGACAGGTATTACGAGCAGTACTTC
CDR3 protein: CASSQADRYYEQYF

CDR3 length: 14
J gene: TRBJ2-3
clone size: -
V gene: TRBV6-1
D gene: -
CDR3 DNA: TGTGCCAGCAGCCTAGCCCTGACCACAGATACGCAGTATTTT
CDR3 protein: CASSLALTTDTQYF

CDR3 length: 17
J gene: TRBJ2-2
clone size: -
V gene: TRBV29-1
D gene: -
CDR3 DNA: TGCAGCGTTTGGGACACCTTTAGAGCATTGAACACCGGGGAGCTGTTTTTT
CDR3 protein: CSVWDTFRALNTGELFF

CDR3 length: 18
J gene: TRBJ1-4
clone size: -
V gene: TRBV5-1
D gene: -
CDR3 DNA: TGCGCCAGCAGTGGGGGCCTCCCGGGGGGAGCCACCATCGAAAAACTGTTTTTT
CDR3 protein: CASSGGLPGGATIEKLFF

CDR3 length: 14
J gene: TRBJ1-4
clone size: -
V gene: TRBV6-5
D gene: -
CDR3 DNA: TGTGCCAGCAGTTTTCGGGCCGGGAGTGAAAAACTGTTTTTT
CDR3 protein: CASSFRAGSEKLFF